The rows below give T cell receptor beta chains drawn from one sample of a study of blood T cell repertoires in COVID-19. Clones were sequenced by immunoSEQ multiplex PCR, and TCRdb holds only the in-frame ones, with some missing. The sample yields around 300,000 clones, 90% seen once. Sequencing input: peripheral blood. All receptors derive from a woman aged 25 to 45 with COVID-19, enrolled during active disease. Both conserved end residues are part of each CDR3. D genes are given only for firm matches. A clone size is listed for some rows: how often the clone was seen (once, few, many), or a class if it is expanded.

v_gene	abundance	j_gene	len	d_gene	CDR3aa	CDR3nt
TRBV7-2	-	TRBJ2-5	14	-	CASSLEGLSETQYF	TGTGCCAGCAGCTTAGAGGGGTTGTCGGAGACCCAGTACTTC
TRBV5-1	-	TRBJ1-4	14	-	CASSSTDTNEKLFF	TGCGCCAGCAGCTCCACAGATACCAATGAAAAACTGTTTTTT
TRBV6-5	-	TRBJ1-4	15	-	CASSRHPLSDEKLFF	TGTGCCAGCAGTCGCCACCCATTGAGCGATGAAAAACTGTTTTTT
TRBV15	-	TRBJ2-1	15	TRBD2	CATSRLAGDGNEQFF	TGTGCCACCAGCAGACTAGCGGGAGATGGCAATGAGCAGTTCTTC
TRBV11-1	-	TRBJ2-3	14	-	CASSQSDSLGTQYF	TGTGCCAGCAGCCAATCGGACAGTCTGGGTACGCAGTATTTT
TRBV24-1	-	TRBJ1-6	13	-	CAVGSSYNSPLHF	TGTGCCGTCGGGAGCTCCTATAATTCACCCCTCCACTTT
TRBV6-5	-	TRBJ1-2	16	-	CASSYSDSGDYYGYTF	TGTGCCAGCAGTTACAGCGACAGTGGAGACTACTATGGCTACACCTTC
TRBV28	-	TRBJ1-5	16	TRBD1	CASSLQGAHSNQPQHF	TGTGCCAGCAGTTTACAGGGGGCCCATAGCAATCAGCCCCAGCATTTT
TRBV5-6	-	TRBJ2-1	13	-	CASSTGTYNEQFF	TGTGCCAGCAGCACCGGGACCTACAATGAGCAGTTCTTC
TRBV7-9	-	TRBJ1-6	11	-	CASSSNSPLHF	TGTGCCAGCAGCTCAAATTCACCCCTCCACTTT
TRBV5-5	-	TRBJ1-1	14	-	CASSLGDSLTEAFF	TGTGCCAGCAGCTTGGGTGACAGTCTCACTGAAGCTTTCTTT
TRBV27	-	TRBJ2-7	16	TRBD2	CASSFGGLPYSYEQYF	TGTGCCAGCAGTTTTGGGGGACTACCCTACTCCTACGAGCAGTACTTC
TRBV19	once	TRBJ1-5	16	TRBD1	CASLWTGPYSNQPQHF	TGTGCCAGCTTGTGGACAGGCCCCTATAGCAATCAGCCCCAGCATTTT
TRBV7-6	-	TRBJ2-3	16	-	CASSLGVQGLTDTQYF	TGTGCCAGCAGCTTAGGAGTCCAGGGGTTGACAGATACGCAGTATTTT
TRBV5-1	-	TRBJ1-2	15	-	CASSLDAAPPHGYTF	TGCGCCAGCAGCTTGGATGCGGCCCCGCCTCATGGCTACACCTTC
TRBV6-5	-	TRBJ1-2	13	-	CASRAQGVAGYTF	TGTGCCAGCAGGGCACAGGGAGTGGCTGGCTACACCTTC
TRBV25-1	-	TRBJ1-2	14	TRBD1	CASSRGQGAYGYTF	TGTGCCAGCAGCCGGGGACAGGGAGCGTATGGCTACACCTTC
TRBV6-5	-	TRBJ1-2	13	-	CASSYSRGNGYTF	TGTGCCAGCAGTTACTCAAGGGGCAACGGCTACACCTTC
TRBV27	-	TRBJ1-2	18	TRBD1	CASSFMGIGGSLNYGYTF	TGTGCCAGCAGTTTCATGGGCATAGGGGGCAGCCTTAACTATGGCTACACCTTC
TRBV19	-	TRBJ2-5	16	-	CASSITGTKGGETQYF	TGTGCCAGTAGTATAACTGGGACAAAAGGAGGAGAGACCCAGTACTTC
TRBV20-1	-	TRBJ1-3	15	-	CSASSVLNFGNTIYF	TGCAGTGCTAGTAGCGTTCTAAACTTCGGAAACACCATATATTTT
TRBV5-4	-	TRBJ2-5	13	-	CASRSGSQETQYF	TGTGCCAGCAGATCCGGGAGTCAAGAGACCCAGTACTTC
TRBV7-9	few	TRBJ2-5	16	-	CASSLTEAGLGETQYF	TGTGCCAGCAGCTTAACGGAGGCAGGACTGGGGGAGACCCAGTACTTC
TRBV5-1	-	TRBJ1-2	14	-	CASSLVGDYYGYTF	TGCGCCAGCAGCTTGGTAGGGGATTACTATGGCTACACCTTC
TRBV11-2	-	TRBJ1-4	12	-	CASSPGVLPMFF	TGTGCCAGCAGCCCAGGGGTCCTACCGATGTTTTTT
TRBV9	-	TRBJ2-1	17	TRBD2	CASSDRPSGSIYNEQFF	TGTGCCAGCAGCGATCGCCCTAGCGGGAGTATCTACAATGAGCAGTTCTTC
TRBV6-2/TRBV6-3	-	TRBJ2-5	15	-	CASSYSRREKETQYF	TGTGCCAGCAGTTACTCACGGCGGGAAAAGGAGACCCAGTACTTC
TRBV28	-	TRBJ1-5	15	TRBD1	CASSLGGQTNQPQHF	TGTGCCAGCAGTTTAGGGGGACAGACCAATCAGCCCCAGCATTTT
TRBV10-1	-	TRBJ2-1	16	TRBD2	CASRATSGRGMNEQFF	TGCGCCAGCAGAGCGACTAGCGGGAGGGGTATGAATGAGCAGTTCTTC
TRBV3-1/TRBV3-2	-	TRBJ2-7	12	-	CASSLQRGGQYF	TGTGCCAGCAGCCTTCAACGGGGAGGGCAGTACTTC
TRBV10-3	-	TRBJ2-2	12	-	CAVVKNTGELFF	TGTGCCGTCGTAAAAAACACCGGGGAGCTGTTTTTT
TRBV6-5	-	TRBJ2-5	15	-	CASSYSRHPSETQYF	TGTGCCAGCAGTTACTCGAGGCACCCTTCAGAGACCCAGTACTTC
TRBV4-2	-	TRBJ2-1	16	TRBD2	CASSRQLAGGYNEQFF	TGTGCCAGCAGCCGCCAACTAGCGGGAGGGTACAATGAGCAGTTCTTC
TRBV6-5	once	TRBJ1-5	15	TRBD1	CASSRSDRGEQPQHF	TGTGCCAGCAGCCGCAGCGACAGGGGGGAACAGCCCCAGCATTTT
TRBV27	-	TRBJ1-1	14	-	CASSQTGTYFVAFF	TGTGCCAGCAGTCAAACCGGGACATACTTCGTAGCTTTCTTT
TRBV24-1	-	TRBJ1-1	13	TRBD1	CATRGQGFSEAFF	TGTGCCACCAGAGGACAGGGATTCAGTGAAGCTTTCTTT
TRBV18	-	TRBJ2-1	14	-	CASSPQTANNEQFF	TGTGCCAGCTCACCGCAGACAGCTAACAATGAGCAGTTCTTC
TRBV5-1	few	TRBJ1-2	14	-	CASSRMDSNYGYTF	TGCGCCAGCAGCCGTATGGACAGCAACTATGGCTACACCTTC
TRBV19	-	TRBJ2-7	13	TRBD1	CASSRTGGYEQYF	TGTGCCAGTAGCCGGACAGGGGGCTACGAGCAGTACTTC
TRBV29-1	-	TRBJ1-1	13	-	CSVADWPNTEAFF	TGCAGCGTAGCCGACTGGCCGAACACTGAAGCTTTCTTT
TRBV29-1	once	TRBJ1-3	16	-	CSVVYREAVSGNTIYF	TGCAGCGTTGTATATAGGGAGGCCGTGTCTGGAAACACCATATATTTT
TRBV5-1	-	TRBJ2-4	16	-	CASSPREHLAKNIQYF	TGCGCCAGCAGCCCCCGGGAGCACTTAGCCAAAAACATTCAGTACTTC
TRBV19	-	TRBJ1-1	15	-	CASSIGGGTNTEAFF	TGTGCCAGTAGTATTGGGGGCGGTACGAACACTGAAGCTTTCTTT
TRBV28	-	TRBJ2-3	16	-	CASSEVPRGEADTQYF	TGTGCCAGCAGTGAGGTACCCAGGGGGGAAGCAGATACGCAGTATTTT
TRBV5-4	-	TRBJ2-2	17	TRBD2	CASSLAGTSGKGGELFF	TGTGCCAGCAGCTTGGCAGGGACTAGCGGGAAAGGCGGGGAGCTGTTTTTT
TRBV6-1	-	TRBJ2-2	18	TRBD1	CASSGQGLALFNTGELFF	TGTGCCAGCAGTGGACAGGGATTGGCCCTCTTTAACACCGGGGAGCTGTTTTTT
TRBV19	-	TRBJ1-6	17	-	CASSKGDRSSYNSPLHF	TGTGCCAGTAGTAAGGGTGACAGGAGCTCCTATAATTCACCCCTCCACTTT
TRBV6-5	-	TRBJ1-1	15	-	CASTNGGGRRTEAFF	TGTGCCAGCACCAATGGAGGCGGGAGGAGGACTGAAGCTTTCTTT
TRBV9	-	TRBJ2-1	15	TRBD2	CASSASGRAYNEQFF	TGTGCCAGCAGCGCTAGCGGGAGGGCCTACAATGAGCAGTTCTTC
TRBV18	-	TRBJ2-7	15	TRBD1	CASSAGTGATYEQYF	TGTGCCAGCTCTGCTGGGACAGGGGCCACCTACGAGCAGTACTTC
TRBV5-1	-	TRBJ2-3	15	TRBD2	CASSVAGGGIDTQYF	TGCGCCAGCAGTGTCGCGGGAGGAGGGATAGATACGCAGTATTTT
TRBV29-1	-	TRBJ2-1	12	TRBD2	CSVTRLAEEQFF	TGCAGCGTGACCAGACTAGCGGAAGAGCAGTTCTTC
TRBV6-6	-	TRBJ1-1	12	-	CASSSGSTRAFF	TGTGCCAGCAGTAGCGGTTCCACTAGGGCTTTCTTT
TRBV5-1	-	TRBJ1-5	14	TRBD1	CASSPWDSSQPQHF	TGCGCCAGCAGCCCGTGGGACAGCAGTCAGCCCCAGCATTTT
TRBV6-5	-	TRBJ2-1	14	TRBD2	CASNLLTSPNEQFF	TGTGCCAGCAACTTACTGACTAGCCCCAATGAGCAGTTCTTC